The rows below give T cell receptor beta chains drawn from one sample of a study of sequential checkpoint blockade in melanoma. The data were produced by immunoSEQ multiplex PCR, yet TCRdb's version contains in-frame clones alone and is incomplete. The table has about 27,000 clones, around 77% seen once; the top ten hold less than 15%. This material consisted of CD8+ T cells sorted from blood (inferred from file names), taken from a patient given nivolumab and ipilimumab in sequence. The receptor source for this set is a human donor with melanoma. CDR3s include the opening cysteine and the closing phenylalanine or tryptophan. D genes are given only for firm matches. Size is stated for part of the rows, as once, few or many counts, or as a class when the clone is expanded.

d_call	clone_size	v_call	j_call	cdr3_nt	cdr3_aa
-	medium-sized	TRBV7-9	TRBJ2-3	TGTGCCAGCAGCTCGTACACAGATACGCAGTATTTT	CASSSYTDTQYF
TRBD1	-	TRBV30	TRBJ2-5	TGTGCCTGGAGTGTAGGACAGGGGAAAGAGACCCAGTACTTC	CAWSVGQGKETQYF
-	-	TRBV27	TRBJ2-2	TGTGCCAGCAGAAAGACAGGAAACACCGGGGAGCTGTTTTTT	CASRKTGNTGELFF
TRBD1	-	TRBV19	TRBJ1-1	TGTGCCAGTTCGACAGGGGCGAACACTGAAGCTTTCTTT	CASSTGANTEAFF
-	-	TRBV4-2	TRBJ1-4	TGTGCCAGCAGCCAAGATATGGTTGGGGTCCGCCAGGGTAATGAAAAACTGTTTTTT	CASSQDMVGVRQGNEKLFF
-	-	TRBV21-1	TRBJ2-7	TGTGCCAGGAGGATGGTGTTCTACGAGCAGTACTTC	CARRMVFYEQYF
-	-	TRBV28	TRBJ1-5	TGTGCCAGCAGTTTCTACAGCTATAGCAATCAGCCCCAGCATTTT	CASSFYSYSNQPQHF
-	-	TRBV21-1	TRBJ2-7	TGTGCCAGCAGCAGGGGCGTGTTGCGCGAGCAGTACTTC	CASSRGVLREQYF
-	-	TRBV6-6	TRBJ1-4	TGTGCCAGCACCACAACCGGCGGGGGCGGAGGGGAAAAACTGTTTTTT	CASTTTGGGGGEKLFF
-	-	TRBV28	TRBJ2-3	TGTGCCAGCAGTCCCGCAAGCAGCACAGATACGCAGTATTTT	CASSPASSTDTQYF
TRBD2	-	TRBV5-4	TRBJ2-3	TGTGCCAGCAGCCTAAACCGCGGGGGAAGCACAGATACGCAGTATTTT	CASSLNRGGSTDTQYF
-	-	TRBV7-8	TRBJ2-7	TGTGCCAGCAGCCTCCAGATTAGACAGGCCTACGAGCAGTACTTC	CASSLQIRQAYEQYF
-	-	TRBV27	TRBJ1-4	TGTGCCAGCAGCACGGGGGGCTACAGGGTTGAAAAACTGTTTTTT	CASSTGGYRVEKLFF
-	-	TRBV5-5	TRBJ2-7	TGTGCCAGCAGCTGGGGGGTTACCTACGAGCAGTACTTC	CASSWGVTYEQYF
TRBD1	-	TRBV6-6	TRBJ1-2	TGTGCCAGCAGTTACATAGGACAGGGAAACTATGGCTACACCTTC	CASSYIGQGNYGYTF
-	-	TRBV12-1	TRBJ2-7	TGTGCCAGCAGGAAAGGACTAGCGGGGAACTACGAGCAGTACTTC	CASRKGLAGNYEQYF
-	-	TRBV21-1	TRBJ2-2	TGTGCCAGCAGCAATGGGACAGACAACACCGGGGAGCTGTTTTTT	CASSNGTDNTGELFF
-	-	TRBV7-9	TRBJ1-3	TGTGCCAGCAGCTTAGGAGGCCTTCACGGAAACACCATATATTTT	CASSLGGLHGNTIYF
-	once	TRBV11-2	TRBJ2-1	TGTGCCAGCAGCTTCCTTGAGAATGAGCAGTTCTTC	CASSFLENEQFF
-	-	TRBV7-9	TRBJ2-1	TGTGCCAGCAGCTTGTCACTTAACAATGAGCAGTTCTTC	CASSLSLNNEQFF
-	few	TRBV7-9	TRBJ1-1	TGTGCCAGCAGCTCCGAAGCAAACACTGAAGCTTTCTTT	CASSSEANTEAFF
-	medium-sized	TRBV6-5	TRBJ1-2	TGTGCCAGCAGTTACGCGGGAAGTGCCTATGGCTACACCTTC	CASSYAGSAYGYTF
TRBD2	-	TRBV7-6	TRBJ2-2	TGTGCCAGCAGCCAAAGCGGGGGGACCAACACCGGGGAGCTGTTTTTT	CASSQSGGTNTGELFF